This T cell receptor beta chain emerged from a study of neurological immune-mediated disorders (dated 2019 in TCRdb). Notes on the research overall: Peripheral blood TCR-beta repertoires from patients with HTLV-I-associated myelopathy (HAM/TSP), patients with multiple sclerosis, and healthy controls were compared in the study using UMI-based sequencing. Of the approximately 68 subjects in the cohort, about 14 were HAM/TSP patients, about 35 were multiple sclerosis patients, and about 20 were healthy controls. Longitudinal samples, technical triplicates and paired sorted CD4+ and CD8+ T-cell subsets, alongside PBMC samples, were included among the roughly 98 TCR-beta libraries. General findings and caveats noted by the study authors: The highest TCR clonal expansion was observed in HAM/TSP patients, whereas the lowest was observed in MS patients, even when compared with healthy controls. No identical CDR3 amino acid sequences were shared among expanded clones across subjects, suggesting private TCR-beta repertoires in all groups.

This clonotype came up many times. This receptor's antigen is unknown. No quality values exist for individual bases; no much larger clone is one base distant. cDNA was synthesized by template-switch 5'RACE using a primer carrying a 10-nucleotide random unique molecular identifier by which each TCR transcript was tagged. Over 190 million TCR-beta sequences, covering 15-18 subjects, were produced in each sequencing run. The RNeasy kit was used to extract total RNA. TCR-beta VDJ regions were amplified with primers for the TCR constant region and the 5'RACE anchor, using the KAPA Real-time Library Amplification kit. A first PCR added sample indexes and Illumina adaptors, and a second PCR then raised library yield. The roughly 650 bp TCR product was size-selected on a 2% E-gel SizeSelection system after Ampure bead purification. Library quality was checked on a Bioanalyzer, concentration was measured with Qubit, and libraries were quantified with the Kapa Library Quantification kit before pooling. Paired-end 2 x 150 bp sequencing of the libraries was performed on an Illumina HiSeq 2500. To increase sequence diversity, about 24-32% phiX was spiked into each library pool. As for the original processing: The quality-filtered reads were processed with the UMI-based MiGEC pipeline, whose error correction step removed more than 85% of the raw TCR sequences. IMGT germline references were used for aligning VDJ genes, and each clonotype was defined as a unique CDR3 amino acid sequence together with its V-J genes. Clonal expansion, Shannon diversity and CDR3 relatedness were evaluated with VDJtools (CalcPairwiseDistances, ClusterSamples), while phylogenetic trees were built in CLCbio workbench. Clones with at least 8 unique UMIs were defined as expanded, with this threshold being based on coefficient-of-variation modelling across technical triplicates. The raw public reads went through TCRdb reprocessing: fastp at Q25, MiXCR clone calling, in-frame beta chains kept. Rows are combined by CDR3 protein, so each entry shows the most common genes and DNA. The V and J calls and clone size are TCRdb's, not the authors'. The sample contains around 78,000 distinct CDR3 sequences, about a sixth of them found a single time. 15% of the sample goes to the ten largest clones.

The healthy controls were volunteers from a blood bank in Maryland, USA. For the unsorted PBMC libraries, 2 million PBMCs were stored in RNAlater at -80 degrees C until RNA extraction and were used to generate the libraries. PBMCs were separated from peripheral blood using Ficoll-Hypaque density gradient centrifugation and then cryopreserved in liquid nitrogen. The CDR3 covers 16 residues, taking in both the cysteine and the phenylalanine. The only DNA kept is the CDR3, 48 bases in frame from the first base. The germline V gene gives CDR1 as MNHEY and CDR2 as SVGAGI. Trimmed from V: 5 bases; trimmed from J: 4 bases; junction bases lacking a gene match: 11.

Recombination joined TRBV6-5 with TRBJ2-5; the central 9 bases match TRBD2. This TCR derives from a woman aged 40 to 50 in good health. Sequences were obtained from PBMCs. The CDR3 amino acid sequence is: CASSRYLAGRGETQYF. The DNA is as follows: TGTGCCAGCAGTCGATATCTAGCGGGGAGGGGAGAGACCCAGTACTTC.